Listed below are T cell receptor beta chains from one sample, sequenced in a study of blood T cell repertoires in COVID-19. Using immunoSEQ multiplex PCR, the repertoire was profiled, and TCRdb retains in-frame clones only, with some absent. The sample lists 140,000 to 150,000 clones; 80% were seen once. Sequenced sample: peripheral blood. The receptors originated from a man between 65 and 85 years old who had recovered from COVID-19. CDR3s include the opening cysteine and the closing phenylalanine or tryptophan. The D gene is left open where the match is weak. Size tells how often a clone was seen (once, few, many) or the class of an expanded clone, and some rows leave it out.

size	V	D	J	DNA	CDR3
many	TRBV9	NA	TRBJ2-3	TGTGCCAGCAGCGTAGGTCGGGACAACACAGATACGCAGTATTTT	CASSVGRDNTDTQYF
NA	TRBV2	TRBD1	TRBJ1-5	TGTGCCAGCCTGCCGGGACAGGGAGGTCAGCCCCAGCATTTT	CASLPGQGGQPQHF
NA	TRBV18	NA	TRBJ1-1	TGTGCCAGCTCACCACCGTATGAGGCATCCATGAACACTGAAGCTTTCTTT	CASSPPYEASMNTEAFF
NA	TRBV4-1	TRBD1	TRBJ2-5	TGCGCCAGCAGCCAAGATAGGACAGGGGCCCCCGGGACCCAGTACTTC	CASSQDRTGAPGTQYF
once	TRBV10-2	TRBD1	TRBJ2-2	TGCGCCAGCAGTGAGTCGACAGGGACCGGGGAGCTGTTTTTT	CASSESTGTGELFF
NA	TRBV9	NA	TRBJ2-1	TGTGCCAGCAGCCCCAGGGCGGGATACAATGAGCAGTTCTTC	CASSPRAGYNEQFF
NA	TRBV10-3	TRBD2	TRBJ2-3	TGTGCCATCAGTGATCTCCTAGCGGGAAAAGGAACAGATACGCAGTATTTT	CAISDLLAGKGTDTQYF
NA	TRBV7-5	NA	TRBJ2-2	TGTGTCAGAAGCTTATACTGGGGCCCCGGGGAGCTGTTTTTT	CVRSLYWGPGELFF
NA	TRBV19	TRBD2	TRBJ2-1	TGTGCCAGTATTGGAAATAGGCGGGAGGACAATGAGCAGTTCTTC	CASIGNRREDNEQFF
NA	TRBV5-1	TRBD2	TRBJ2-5	TGCGCCAGCAGCGCTTTAGCGGGAGGGGAAGAGACCCAGTACTTC	CASSALAGGEETQYF
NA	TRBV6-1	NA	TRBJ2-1	TGTGCCAGCAGTGACCCCGCAGGCTACAATGAGCAGTTCTTC	CASSDPAGYNEQFF
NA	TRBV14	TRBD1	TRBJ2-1	TGTGCCAGCAGCCAAAGACAGGGGTGGGACAATGAGCAGTTCTTC	CASSQRQGWDNEQFF
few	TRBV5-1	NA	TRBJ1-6	TGCGCCAGCAGCTTGGTGGACAGCAATTCACCCCTCCACTTT	CASSLVDSNSPLHF
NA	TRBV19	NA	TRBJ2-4	TGTGCCAGTAGTAGTGGAGGGTGGGACATTCAGTACTTC	CASSSGGWDIQYF
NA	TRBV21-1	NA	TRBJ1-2	TGTGCCAGCAGCACACAGAGTCCAAGTAACTATGGCTACACCTTC	CASSTQSPSNYGYTF
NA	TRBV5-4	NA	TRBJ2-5	TGTGCCAGCAGCATACAGTGGGGACTCCAAGAGACCCAGTACTTC	CASSIQWGLQETQYF
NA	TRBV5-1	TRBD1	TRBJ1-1	TGCGCCAGCAGCCCGATGGACAGGGGGCAGACTGAAGCTTTCTTT	CASSPMDRGQTEAFF
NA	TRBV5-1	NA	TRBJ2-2	TGCGCCAGCAGCCCAGGCCCCTCCGGGGAGCTGTTTTTT	CASSPGPSGELFF
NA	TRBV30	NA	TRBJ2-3	TGTGCCTGGAGTGTACTTGGTGGCACAGATACGCAGTATTTT	CAWSVLGGTDTQYF
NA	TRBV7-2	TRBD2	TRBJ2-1	TGTGCCAGCAGCTCGGGACTAGCGGAGCAGTTCTTC	CASSSGLAEQFF
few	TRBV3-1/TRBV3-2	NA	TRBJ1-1	TGTGCCAGCAGCCAAGTTTCAGGAAACACTGAAGCTTTCTTT	CASSQVSGNTEAFF
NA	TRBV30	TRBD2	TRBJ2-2	TGTGCCTGGAGGACTAGCGGTTTCGGGGAGCTGTTTTTT	CAWRTSGFGELFF
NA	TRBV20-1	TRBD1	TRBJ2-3	TGCAGTGCTAGTTGGGACAGGGGGGATACGCAGTATTTT	CSASWDRGDTQYF
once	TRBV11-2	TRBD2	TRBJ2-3	TGTGCCAGCAGCTTAGAGCCCGGGACTAGCGGGCCAGATACGCAGTATTTT	CASSLEPGTSGPDTQYF
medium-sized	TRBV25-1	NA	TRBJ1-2	TGTGCCAGCAGTGATTTAGGGGCGTCCGGAGGCTACACCTTC	CASSDLGASGGYTF
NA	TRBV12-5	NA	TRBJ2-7	TGTGCTAGTGGTTTGCCATCTGCCGGGGTCGCCTACGAGCAGTACTTC	CASGLPSAGVAYEQYF
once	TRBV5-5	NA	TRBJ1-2	TGTGCCAGCAGCGTCAGACCTGGAGCTAACTATGGCTACACCTTC	CASSVRPGANYGYTF
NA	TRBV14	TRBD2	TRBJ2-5	TGTGCCAGCAGCCAAGTAAGACTAGCGGGAGTTCTCGACTTC	CASSQVRLAGVLDF
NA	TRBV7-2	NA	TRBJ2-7	TGTGCCAGCAGCTTAACATACGAGCAGTACTTC	CASSLTYEQYF
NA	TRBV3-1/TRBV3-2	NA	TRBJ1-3	TGTGCCAGCCGAACTAACTCTGGAAACACCATATATTTT	CASRTNSGNTIYF
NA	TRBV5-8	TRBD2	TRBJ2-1	TGTGCCAGCAGCTTCCTAGCGGGAGGGAGGTTTGAGCAGTTCTTC	CASSFLAGGRFEQFF
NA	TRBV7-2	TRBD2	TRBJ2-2	TGTGCCAGCAAGACTAGCGGGAGTGATACCGGGGAGCTGTTTTTT	CASKTSGSDTGELFF
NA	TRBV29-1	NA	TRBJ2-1	TGCAGCGTTGAAAGCCTTTTCAATGAGCAGTTCTTC	CSVESLFNEQFF
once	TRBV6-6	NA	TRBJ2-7	TGTGCCAGCAGTTACTCCGCCTACGAGCAGTACTTC	CASSYSAYEQYF
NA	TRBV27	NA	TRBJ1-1	TGTGCCAGCCGTCTCCTAGGGGGTAACACTGAAGCTTTCTTT	CASRLLGGNTEAFF
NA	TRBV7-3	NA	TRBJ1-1	TGTGCCAGCAGCACAGCGGGGACGGACACTGAAGCTTTCTTT	CASSTAGTDTEAFF
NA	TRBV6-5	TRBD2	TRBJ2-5	TGTGCCAGCAGTTACTCGGGACTAGCGGGAGGGACGACCCAGTACTTC	CASSYSGLAGGTTQYF
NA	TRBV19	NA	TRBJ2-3	TGTGCCAGTAGTCGAAGCCCGCCAGATACGCAGTATTTT	CASSRSPPDTQYF
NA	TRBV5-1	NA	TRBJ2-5	TGCGCCAGCAGCAAAGGAGGTGGTTGGGAGACCCAGTACTTC	CASSKGGGWETQYF
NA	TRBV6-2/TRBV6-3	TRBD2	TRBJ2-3	TGTGCCAGCAGTTACTCGGGCGGGAGAGGGGGCACAGATACGCAGTATTTT	CASSYSGGRGGTDTQYF
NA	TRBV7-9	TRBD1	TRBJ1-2	TGTGCCAGCAGTCGGGACAGGGGCAGTTATGGCTACACCTTC	CASSRDRGSYGYTF
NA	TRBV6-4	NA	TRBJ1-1	TGTGCCAGCAGTGACTTGGGGGGGCCAGCTTTCTTT	CASSDLGGPAFF
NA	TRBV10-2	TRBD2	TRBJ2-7	TGCGCCAGCAGACTAGCGGGAGGGTCAGGTGCCGAGCAGTACTTC	CASRLAGGSGAEQYF
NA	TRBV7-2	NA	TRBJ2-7	TGTGCCAGCAGCTTAGACGGACTCTACGAGCAGTACTTC	CASSLDGLYEQYF
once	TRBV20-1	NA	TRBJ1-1	TGCAGTGCTTTTAAGAACACTGAAGCTTTCTTT	CSAFKNTEAFF
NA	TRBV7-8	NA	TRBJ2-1	TGTGCCAGCAGCCCACACCAGGGACTTACATCCAATGAGCAGTTCTTC	CASSPHQGLTSNEQFF
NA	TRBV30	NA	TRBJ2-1	TGTGCCTGGAGTCCGGTGGGAGGAAATTACAATGAGCAGTTCTTC	CAWSPVGGNYNEQFF